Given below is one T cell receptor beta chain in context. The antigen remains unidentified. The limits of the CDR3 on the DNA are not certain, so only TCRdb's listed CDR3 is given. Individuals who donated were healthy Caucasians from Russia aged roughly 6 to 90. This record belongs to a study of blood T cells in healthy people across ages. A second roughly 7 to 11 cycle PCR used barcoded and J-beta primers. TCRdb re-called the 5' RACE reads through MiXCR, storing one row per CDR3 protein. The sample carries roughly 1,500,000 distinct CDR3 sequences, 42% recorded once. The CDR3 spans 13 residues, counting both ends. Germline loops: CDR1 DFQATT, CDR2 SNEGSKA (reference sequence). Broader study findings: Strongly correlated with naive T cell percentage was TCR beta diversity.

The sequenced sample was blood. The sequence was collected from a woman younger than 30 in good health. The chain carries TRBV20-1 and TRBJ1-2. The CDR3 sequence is CSARLGDFRGYTF.